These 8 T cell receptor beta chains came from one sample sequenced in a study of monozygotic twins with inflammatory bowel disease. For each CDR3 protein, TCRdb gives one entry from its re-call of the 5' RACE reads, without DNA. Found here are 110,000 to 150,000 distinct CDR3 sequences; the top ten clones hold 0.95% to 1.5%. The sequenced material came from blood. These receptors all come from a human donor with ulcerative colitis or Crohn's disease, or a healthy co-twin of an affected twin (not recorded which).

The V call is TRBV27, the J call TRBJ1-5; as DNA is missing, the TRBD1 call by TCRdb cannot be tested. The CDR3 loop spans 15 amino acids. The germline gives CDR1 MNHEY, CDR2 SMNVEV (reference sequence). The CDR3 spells CASRKGGGSNQPQHF.

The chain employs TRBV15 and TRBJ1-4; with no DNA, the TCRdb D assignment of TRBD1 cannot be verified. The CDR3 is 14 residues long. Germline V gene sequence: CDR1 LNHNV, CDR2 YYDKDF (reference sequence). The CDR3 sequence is CATSSPGVNEKLFF.

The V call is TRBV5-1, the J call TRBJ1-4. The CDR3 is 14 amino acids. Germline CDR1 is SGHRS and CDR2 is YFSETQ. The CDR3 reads CASSFGPANEKLFF.

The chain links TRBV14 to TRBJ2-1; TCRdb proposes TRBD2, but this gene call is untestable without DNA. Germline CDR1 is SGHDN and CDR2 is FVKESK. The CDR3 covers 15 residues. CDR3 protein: CASSQDFPSGREQFF.

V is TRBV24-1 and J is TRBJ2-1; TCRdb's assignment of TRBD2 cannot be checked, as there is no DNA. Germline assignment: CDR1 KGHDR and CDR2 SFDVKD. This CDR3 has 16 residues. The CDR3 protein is CATSDFRARELNEQFF.

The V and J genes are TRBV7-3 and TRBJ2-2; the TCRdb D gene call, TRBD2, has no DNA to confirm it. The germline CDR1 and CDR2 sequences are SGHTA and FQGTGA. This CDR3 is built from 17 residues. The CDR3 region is CASSSIRDYSNTGELFF.

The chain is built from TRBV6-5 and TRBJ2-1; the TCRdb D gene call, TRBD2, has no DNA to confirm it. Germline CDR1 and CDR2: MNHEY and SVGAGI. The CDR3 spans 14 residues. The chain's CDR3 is CASSWLAGGDEQFF.

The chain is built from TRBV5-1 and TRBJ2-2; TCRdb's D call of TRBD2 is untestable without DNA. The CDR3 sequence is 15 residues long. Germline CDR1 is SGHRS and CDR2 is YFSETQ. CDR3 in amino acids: CASTRAGADTGELFF.